The present TCR beta chain was sequenced within a study of OX40 agonist ivuxolimab in advanced cancers. The V and J ends lost 0 bases and 8 bases respectively, with 9 bases between them. The CDR3 runs to 13 residues. Germline values: CDR1 MGHRA, CDR2 YSYEKL. Study-level points and caveats: Normalized expansion of T-cell clones was also low for some nonresponders. By week 6 at 0.1 to 3.0 mg/kg, blood CD4+ and CD8+ T cells had expanded clonally.

Profiling relied on immunoSEQ multiplex PCR, and the TCRdb table lists in-frame clones only, not all of them. The sample lists some 85,000 clones; about 88% were seen once. A history of autoimmune disease or systemic immunosuppression excluded patients. Regarding this clone: Its target is not known.

Sample: CD4+ or CD8+ T cells sorted from blood, taken in a trial of the OX40 agonist ivuxolimab. The chain has TRBV4-1 and TRBJ2-3; tentative D call: TRBD1 (5 bases). This receptor was identified in an adult with an advanced solid tumor such as melanoma, head and neck, liver or kidney cancer. The CDR3, as DNA: TGCGCCAGCAGCCAAGATAGGGGCGGTACGCAGTATTTT. The encoded protein is CASSQDRGGTQYF.